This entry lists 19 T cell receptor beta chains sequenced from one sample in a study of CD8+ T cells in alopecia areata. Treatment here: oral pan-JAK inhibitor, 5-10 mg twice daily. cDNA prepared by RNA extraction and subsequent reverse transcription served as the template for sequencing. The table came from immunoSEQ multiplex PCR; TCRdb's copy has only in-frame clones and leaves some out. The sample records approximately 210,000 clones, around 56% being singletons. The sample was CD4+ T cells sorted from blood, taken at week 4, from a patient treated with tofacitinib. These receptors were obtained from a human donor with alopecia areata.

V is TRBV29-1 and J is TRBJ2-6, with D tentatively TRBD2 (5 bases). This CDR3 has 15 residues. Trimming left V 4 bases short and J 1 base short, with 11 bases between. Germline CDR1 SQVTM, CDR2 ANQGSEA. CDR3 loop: CSVVPGGSGANVLTF. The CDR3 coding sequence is TGCAGCGTTGTCCCAGGCGGGTCTGGGGCCAACGTCCTGACTTTC.

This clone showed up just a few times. The CDR3 region has the DNA TGTGCCTGGGGCCCTATCGGGGCAGTTATCACTGAAGCTTTCTTT. Protein sequence: CAWGPIGAVITEAFF. The rearrangement links TRBV30 to TRBJ1-1, with D perhaps TRBD1 (5 bases). CDR1 GTSNPN and CDR2 SVGIG come from the germline V gene (reference sequence). Trimming removed 5 bases from V and 4 bases from J, with 20 bases in between. There are 15 residues in the CDR3.

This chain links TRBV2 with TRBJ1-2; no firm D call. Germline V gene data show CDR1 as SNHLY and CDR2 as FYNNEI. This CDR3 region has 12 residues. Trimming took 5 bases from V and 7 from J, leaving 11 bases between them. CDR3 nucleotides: TGTGCCAGCAGTTGGAGGTCGGCTGGCTACACCTTC. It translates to CASSWRSAGYTF. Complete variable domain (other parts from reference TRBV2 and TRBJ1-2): EPEVTQTPSHQVTQMGQEVILRCVPISNHLYFYWYRQILGQKVEFLVSFYNNEISEKSEIFDDQFSVERPDGSNFTLKIRSTKLEDSAMYFCASSWRSAGYTFGSGTRLTVV.

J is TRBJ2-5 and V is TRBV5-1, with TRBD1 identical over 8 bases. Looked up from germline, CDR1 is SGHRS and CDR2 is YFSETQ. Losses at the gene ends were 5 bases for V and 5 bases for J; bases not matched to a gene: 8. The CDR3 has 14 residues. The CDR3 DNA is TGCGCCAGCAGAGCACCCAGGGGGCCGGAGACCCAGTACTTC. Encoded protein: CASRAPRGPETQYF. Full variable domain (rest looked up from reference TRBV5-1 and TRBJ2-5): KAGVTQTPRYLIKTRGQQVTLSCSPISGHRSVSWYQQTPGQGLQFLFEYFSETQRNKGNFPGRFSGRQFSNSRSEMNVSTLELGDSALYLCASRAPRGPETQYFGPGTRLLVL.

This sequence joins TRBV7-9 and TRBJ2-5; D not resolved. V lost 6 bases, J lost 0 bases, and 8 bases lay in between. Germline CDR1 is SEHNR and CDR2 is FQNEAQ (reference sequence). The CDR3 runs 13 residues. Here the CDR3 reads CASRMGYQETQYF. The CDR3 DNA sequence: TGTGCCAGCAGAATGGGGTACCAAGAGACCCAGTACTTC. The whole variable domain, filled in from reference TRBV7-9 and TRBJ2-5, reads DTGVSQNPRHKITKRGQNVTFRCDPISEHNRLYWYRQTLGQGPEFLTYFQNEAQLEKSRLLSDRFSAERPKGSFSTLEIQRTEQGDSAMYLCASRMGYQETQYFGPGTRLLVL.

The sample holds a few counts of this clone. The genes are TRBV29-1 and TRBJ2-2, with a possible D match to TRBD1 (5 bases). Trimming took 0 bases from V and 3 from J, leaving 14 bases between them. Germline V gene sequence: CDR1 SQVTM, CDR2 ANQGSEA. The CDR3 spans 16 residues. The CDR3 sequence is CSVEDPAVGHTGELFF. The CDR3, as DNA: TGCAGCGTTGAAGATCCGGCAGTGGGGCACACCGGGGAGCTGTTTTTT.

CDR3 sequence: CASSPLGTGVGQYF. The CDR3 DNA is TGTGCCAGCAGCCCGTTGGGGACAGGGGTGGGGCAGTACTTC. The chain links TRBV7-2 to TRBJ2-7, with 10 bases that match TRBD1. J gave up 9 bases and V 5 bases, and 10 bases lay outside the gene matches. This CDR3 region has 14 residues. Germline CDR1 and CDR2: SGHTA and FQGNSA.

This CDR3 is CAWSQGVSQPQHF. CDR3 in DNA: TGTGCCTGGAGTCAAGGGGTATCCCAGCCCCAGCATTTT. The V gene is TRBV30, the J gene TRBJ1-5; D might be TRBD1 (5 bases). V lost 2 bases and J lost 7, with 12 bases in between. CDR1 GTSNPN and CDR2 SVGIG come from the germline V gene (reference sequence). The CDR3 is 13 amino acids.

This chain's CDR3 is CASSEPGQWSYTF. The CDR3 DNA follows: TGTGCCAGCAGTGAGCCGGGACAGTGGAGCTACACCTTC. The rearrangement joins TRBV25-1 to TRBJ1-2, with TRBD1 matching 7 bases. With V trimmed by 3 bases and J by 9 bases, 7 bases remained unmatched. Per germline, CDR1 MGHDK and CDR2 SYGVNS. The length of the CDR3 is 13 residues.

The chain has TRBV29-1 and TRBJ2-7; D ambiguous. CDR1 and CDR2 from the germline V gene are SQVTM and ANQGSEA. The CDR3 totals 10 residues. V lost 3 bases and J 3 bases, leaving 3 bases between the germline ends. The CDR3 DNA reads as TGCAGCGTTGACGACTACGAGCAGTACTTC. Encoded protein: CSVDDYEQYF.

The DNA for the CDR3 is TGTGCCAGCAGCACTACAGGAACGGCCAAAAACATTCAGTACTTC. It encodes CASSTTGTAKNIQYF. The gene calls are TRBV7-2 and TRBJ2-4, with a tentative D call TRBD1 (5 bases). CDR3 length: 15 amino acids. Trimming shortened V by 5 bases and J by 1 base, and 12 bases separated the two germline ends. Germline assignment: CDR1 SGHTA and CDR2 FQGNSA.

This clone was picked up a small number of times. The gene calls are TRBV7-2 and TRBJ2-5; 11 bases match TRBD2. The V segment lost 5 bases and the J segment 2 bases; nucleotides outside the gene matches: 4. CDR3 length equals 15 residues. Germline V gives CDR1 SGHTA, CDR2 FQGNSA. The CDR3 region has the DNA TGTGCCAGCAGCCCGGGACTAGCGGTGCAAGAGACCCAGTACTTC. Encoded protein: CASSPGLAVQETQYF. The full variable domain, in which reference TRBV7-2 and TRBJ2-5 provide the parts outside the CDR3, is GAGVSQSPSNKVTEKGKDVELRCDPISGHTALYWYRQSLGQGLEFLIYFQGNSAPDKSGLPSDRFSAERTGGSVSTLTIQRTQQEDSAVYLCASSPGLAVQETQYFGPGTRLLVL.

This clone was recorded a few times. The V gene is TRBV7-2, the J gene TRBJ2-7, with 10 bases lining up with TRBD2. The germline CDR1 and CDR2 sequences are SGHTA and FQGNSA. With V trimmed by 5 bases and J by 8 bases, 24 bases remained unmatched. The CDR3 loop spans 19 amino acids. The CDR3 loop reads CASSKARTGTSDTRGKQYF. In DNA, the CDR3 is TGTGCCAGCAGCAAAGCCCGCACCGGGACTAGCGACACCAGGGGGAAGCAGTACTTC.

The CDR3 sequence: CASSLDATGAGELFF. In DNA form, the CDR3 reads TGTGCCAGCAGCTTGGATGCTACAGGGGCCGGGGAGCTGTTTTTT. The V and J genes are TRBV7-2 and TRBJ2-2; 7 bases line up with TRBD1. Looked up from germline, CDR1 is SGHTA and CDR2 is FQGNSA. The length of the CDR3 is 15 residues. The junction had 7 bases not matched to a gene; V was cut back by 3 bases and J by 6 bases.

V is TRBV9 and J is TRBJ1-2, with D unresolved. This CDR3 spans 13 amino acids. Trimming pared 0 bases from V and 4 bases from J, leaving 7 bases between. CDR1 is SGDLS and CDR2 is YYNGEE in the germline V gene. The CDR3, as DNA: TGTGCCAGCAGCGTAGACAGCTTCTATGGCTACACCTTC. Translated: CASSVDSFYGYTF. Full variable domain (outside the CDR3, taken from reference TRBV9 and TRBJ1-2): DSGVTQTPKHLITATGQRVTLRCSPRSGDLSVYWYQQSLDQGLQFLIQYYNGEERAKGNILERFSAQQFPDLHSELNLSSLELGDSALYFCASSVDSFYGYTFGSGTRLTVV.

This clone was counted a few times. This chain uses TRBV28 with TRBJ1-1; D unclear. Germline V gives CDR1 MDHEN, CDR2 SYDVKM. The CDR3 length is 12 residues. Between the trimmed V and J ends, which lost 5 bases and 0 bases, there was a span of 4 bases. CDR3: CASSMVNTEAFF. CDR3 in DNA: TGTGCCAGCAGTATGGTGAACACTGAAGCTTTCTTT.

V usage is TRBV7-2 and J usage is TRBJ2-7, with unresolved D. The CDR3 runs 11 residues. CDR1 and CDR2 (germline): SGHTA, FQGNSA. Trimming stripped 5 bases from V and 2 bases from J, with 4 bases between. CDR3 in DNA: TGTGCCAGCAGCACCGCCTACGAGCAGTACTTC. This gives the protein CASSTAYEQYF.

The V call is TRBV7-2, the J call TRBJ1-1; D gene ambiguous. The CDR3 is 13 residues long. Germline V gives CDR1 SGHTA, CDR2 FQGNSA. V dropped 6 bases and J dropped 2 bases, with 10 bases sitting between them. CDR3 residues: CASRFRQNTEAFF. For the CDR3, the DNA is TGTGCCAGCAGATTCAGACAAAACACTGAAGCTTTCTTT.

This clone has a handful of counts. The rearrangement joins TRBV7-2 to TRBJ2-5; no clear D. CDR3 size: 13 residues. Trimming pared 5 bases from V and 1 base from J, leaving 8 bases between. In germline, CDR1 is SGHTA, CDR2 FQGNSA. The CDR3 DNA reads TGTGCCAGCAGCCCACCTAGCCAAGAGACCCAGTACTTC. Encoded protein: CASSPPSQETQYF.